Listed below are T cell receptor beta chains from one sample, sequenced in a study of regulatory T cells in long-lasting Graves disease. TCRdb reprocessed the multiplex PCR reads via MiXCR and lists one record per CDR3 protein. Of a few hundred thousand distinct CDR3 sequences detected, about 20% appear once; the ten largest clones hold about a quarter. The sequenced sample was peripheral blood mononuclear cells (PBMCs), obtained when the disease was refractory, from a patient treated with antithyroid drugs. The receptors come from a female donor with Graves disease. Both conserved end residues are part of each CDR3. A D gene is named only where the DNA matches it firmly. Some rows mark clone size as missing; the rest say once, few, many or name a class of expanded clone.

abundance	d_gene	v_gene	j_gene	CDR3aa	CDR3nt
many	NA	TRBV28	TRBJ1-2	CASSLGTGSGYTF	TGTGCCAGCAGCTTGGGAACTGGAAGTGGCTACACCTTC
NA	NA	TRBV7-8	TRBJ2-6	CASSLTYPGANVLTF	TGTGCCAGCAGCTTGACATATCCTGGGGCCAACGTCCTGACTTTC
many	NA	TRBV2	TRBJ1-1	CASSEDRVTEAFF	TGTGCCAGCAGTGAAGATAGAGTCACTGAAGCTTTCTTT
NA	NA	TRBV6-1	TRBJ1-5	CASSDRLGRASNNQPQHF	TGTGCCAGCAGCGACCGCCTAGGGAGGGCAAGTAACAATCAGCCCCAGCATTTT
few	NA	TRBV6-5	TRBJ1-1	CASSYPVWGTSEAFF	TGTGCCAGCAGTTACCCGGTTTGGGGAACCTCTGAAGCTTTCTTT
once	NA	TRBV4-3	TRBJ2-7	CASSQDRSGSWYEQYF	TGCGCCAGCAGCCAAGATCGATCGGGTAGCTGGTACGAGCAGTACTTC
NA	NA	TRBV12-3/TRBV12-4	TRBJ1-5	CASSLSRDDQPQHF	TGTGCCAGCAGTTTAAGCCGGGACGACCAGCCCCAGCATTTT
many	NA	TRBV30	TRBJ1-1	CAWSVGGTEAFF	TGTGCCTGGAGTGTTGGGGGGACTGAAGCTTTCTTT
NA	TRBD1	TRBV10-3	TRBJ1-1	CAIRTGENTEAFF	TGTGCCATCAGGACAGGGGAGAACACTGAAGCTTTCTTT
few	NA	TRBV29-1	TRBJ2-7	CSVRSGKSSYEQYF	TGCAGCGTTCGTTCGGGTAAGAGCTCCTACGAGCAGTACTTC
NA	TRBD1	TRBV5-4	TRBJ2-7	CASSSIDRDYEQYF	TGTGCCAGCAGCTCAATCGACAGGGACTACGAGCAGTACTTC
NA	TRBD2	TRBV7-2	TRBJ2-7	CASSFGLAGGGAGEQYF	TGTGCCAGCAGCTTTGGACTAGCGGGAGGCGGGGCGGGGGAGCAGTACTTC
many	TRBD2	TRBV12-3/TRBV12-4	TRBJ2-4	CASSPGLAVAKNIQYF	TGTGCCAGCAGCCCAGGACTAGCGGTAGCCAAAAACATTCAGTACTTC
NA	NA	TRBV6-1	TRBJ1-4	CASRGHGTSNEKLFF	TGTGCCAGCAGGGGGCACGGGACCTCTAATGAAAAACTGTTTTTT
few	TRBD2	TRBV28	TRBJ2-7	CASSPPWASGSYEQYF	TGTGCCAGCAGTCCCCCCTGGGCTAGCGGGAGCTACGAGCAGTACTTC
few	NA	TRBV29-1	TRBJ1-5	CSVGNQPQHF	TGCAGCGTGGGCAATCAGCCCCAGCATTTT
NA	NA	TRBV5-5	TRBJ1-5	CASSLDGVGGNQPQHF	TGTGCCAGCAGCTTGGATGGGGTTGGGGGGAATCAGCCCCAGCATTTT
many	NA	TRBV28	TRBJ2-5	CASRVTRGFPTETQYF	TGTGCCAGCAGGGTAACAAGGGGGTTTCCCACGGAGACCCAGTACTTC
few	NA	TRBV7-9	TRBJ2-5	CASSPATVQETQYF	TGTGCCAGCAGCCCGGCAACAGTCCAAGAGACCCAGTACTTC
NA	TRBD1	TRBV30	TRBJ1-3	CAWSVLWDRGNSGNTIYF	TGTGCCTGGAGTGTACTCTGGGACAGGGGAAACTCTGGAAACACCATATATTTT
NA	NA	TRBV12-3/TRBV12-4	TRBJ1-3	CASSLTRSSGNTIYF	TGTGCCAGCAGTTTAACTAGAAGCTCTGGAAACACCATATATTTT
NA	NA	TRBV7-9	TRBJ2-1	CASSSGPLYNEQFF	TGTGCCAGCAGCTCGGGACCGTTATACAATGAGCAGTTCTTC
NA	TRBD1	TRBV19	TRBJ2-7	CASSTTGGGEQYF	TGTGCCAGTAGTACGACAGGGGGCGGCGAGCAGTACTTC
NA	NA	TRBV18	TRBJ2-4	CASSPPDGLQAKNIQYF	TGTGCCAGCTCACCACCGGATGGTCTACAAGCCAAAAACATTCAGTACTTC
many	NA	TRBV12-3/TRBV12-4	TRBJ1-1	CASTGHFGEAFF	TGTGCCAGCACGGGACATTTTGGAGAAGCTTTCTTT
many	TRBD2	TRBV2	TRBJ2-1	CASSEGPSWGGSSLDEQFF	TGTGCCAGCAGTGAAGGCCCCTCTTGGGGCGGGAGTAGTCTCGATGAGCAGTTCTTC
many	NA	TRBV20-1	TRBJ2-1	CSGTRTVNEQFF	TGCAGTGGCACGCGGACGGTCAATGAGCAGTTCTTC
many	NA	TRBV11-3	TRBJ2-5	CASSDQGQETQYF	TGTGCCAGCAGCGACCAGGGACAAGAGACCCAGTACTTC
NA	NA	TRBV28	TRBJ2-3	CASKDSTDTQYF	TGTGCCAGCAAGGACAGCACAGATACGCAGTATTTT
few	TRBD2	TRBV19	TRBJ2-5	CASSIPTTSGTYQETQYF	TGTGCCAGTAGTATCCCGACGACTAGCGGGACCTACCAAGAGACCCAGTACTTC
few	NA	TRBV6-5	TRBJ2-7	CASSYSIMQEAMGLGMDEQYF	TGTGCCAGCAGTTACTCGATTATGCAAGAAGCGATGGGACTGGGGATGGACGAGCAGTACTTC
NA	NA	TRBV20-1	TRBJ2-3	CSARDRTLGTDTQYF	TGCAGTGCTAGAGATCGCACCTTAGGCACAGATACGCAGTATTTT
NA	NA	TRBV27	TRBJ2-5	CASSLSALLQETQYF	TGTGCCAGCAGTTTATCGGCCCTCCTCCAAGAGACCCAGTACTTC
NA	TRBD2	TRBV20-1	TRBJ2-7	CSAREPTSGSYEQYF	TGCAGTGCTAGAGAACCGACTAGCGGGAGCTACGAGCAGTACTTC
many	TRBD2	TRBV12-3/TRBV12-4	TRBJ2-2	CASRVFGLANTGELFF	TGTGCCAGCAGGGTATTCGGACTAGCGAACACCGGGGAGCTGTTTTTT
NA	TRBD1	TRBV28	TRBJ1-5	CASSLMKGAKNQPQHF	TGTGCCAGCAGTTTAATGAAGGGGGCGAAGAATCAGCCCCAGCATTTT
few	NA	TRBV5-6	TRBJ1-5	CASSLGVGTGSNQPQHF	TGTGCCAGCAGCTTGGGCGTCGGGACCGGTAGCAATCAGCCCCAGCATTTT
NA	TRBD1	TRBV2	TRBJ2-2	CASSSNGQGANTGELFF	TGTGCCAGCAGTTCTAACGGACAGGGGGCGAACACCGGGGAGCTGTTTTTT
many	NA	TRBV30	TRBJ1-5	CAWSVGSNQPQHF	TGTGCCTGGAGTGTCGGAAGCAATCAGCCCCAGCATTTT
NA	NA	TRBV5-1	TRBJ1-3	CASTRGDTSGNTIYF	TGCGCCAGCACCCGAGGGGACACCTCTGGAAACACCATATATTTT
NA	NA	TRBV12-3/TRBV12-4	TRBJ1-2	CASSLGVWIRSF	TGTGCCAGCAGTTTAGGAGTGTGGATTCGTTCTTTC
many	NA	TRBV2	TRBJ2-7	CASSWGRLGSDEQYF	TGTGCCAGCTCCTGGGGCAGGTTGGGTAGTGACGAGCAGTACTTC
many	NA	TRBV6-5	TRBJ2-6	CASSYGGAAGANVLTF	TGTGCCAGCAGTTACGGAGGGGCGGCTGGGGCCAACGTCCTGACTTTC
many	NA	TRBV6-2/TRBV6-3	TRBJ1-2	CASRHYDGDGYTF	TGTGCCAGCAGACACTACGACGGAGACGGCTACACCTTC
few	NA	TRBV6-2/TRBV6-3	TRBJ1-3	CASSFTVSPSSGNTIYF	TGTGCCAGCAGTTTCACAGTTAGCCCGAGCTCTGGAAACACCATATATTTT
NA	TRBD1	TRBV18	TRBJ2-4	CASSNGQGFKNIQYF	TGTGCCAGCTCAAATGGACAGGGGTTCAAAAACATTCAGTACTTC